This TCR beta chain came from a study of OX40 agonist ivuxolimab in advanced cancers. General observations from the study: Clonal expansion among partial responders at 0.1-3.0 mg/kg ranked near the lowest.

This clone appeared a single time. What it binds is not known. Assay: immunoSEQ multiplex PCR; the TCRdb copy retains only in-frame clones and omits some. The table lists around 62,000 clones, approximately 80% of them singletons. Trimming stripped 2 bases from V and 5 bases from J, with 12 bases between. This CDR3 contains 15 residues. Germline-derived CDR1 and CDR2 are SGHTA and FQGNSA. The sequencing here drew on CD4+ or CD8+ T cells sorted from blood, taken in a trial of the OX40 agonist ivuxolimab. The chain uses TRBV7-2 and TRBJ1-4; D might be TRBD1 (5 bases). The receptor's source is an adult with an advanced solid tumor such as melanoma, head and neck, liver or kidney cancer. The CDR3 is CASSLSRDLNEKLFF. CDR3 nucleotide sequence: TGTGCCAGCAGCTTAAGCAGGGATCTCAATGAAAAACTGTTTTTT.